These 19 T cell receptor beta chains were all obtained from the same sample, sequenced in a study of identical twins. MiXCR was run by TCRdb on the 5' RACE reads, yielding one entry per CDR3 protein. The table has more than 350,000 distinct CDR3 sequences, roughly 9% seen once. What was sequenced was naive T cells sorted from blood. The origin of the receptors is a woman between 50 and 59 years old in good health.

The rearrangement uses TRBV5-1 and TRBJ2-5; maybe TRBD2 (5 bases). The CDR3 extends over 14 amino acids. Trimming shortened V by 0 bases and J by 3 bases, and 9 bases separated the two germline ends. From germline, CDR1 is SGHRS and CDR2 YFSETQ. In DNA, the CDR3 is TGCGCCAGCAGCTTGGGTTGGAGGAAAGAGACCCAGTACTTC. Its translation: CASSLGWRKETQYF.

The rearrangement joins TRBV11-3 to TRBJ2-3; D ambiguous. Germline CDR1 is SGHNT and CDR2 is YENEEA. The V end was cut by 8 bases, the J end by 4 bases, with 13 bases between. The CDR3 has 13 amino acids. The CDR3 reads CASGNGWADTQYF. The CDR3 DNA reads as TGTGCCAGCGGTAATGGCTGGGCAGATACGCAGTATTTT.

V is TRBV12-3 or TRBV12-4 and J is TRBJ2-2; no firm D call. With 5 bases removed from V and 6 bases from J, the gap between germline ends came to 7 bases. This CDR3 spans 12 amino acids. The CDR3 DNA follows: TGTGCCAGCAGTCCCTCGGCCGGGGAGCTGTTTTTT. This encodes CASSPSAGELFF.

This clonotype was seen many times. The DNA for the CDR3 is TGCGCCAGCAGGAAAGATACGCAGTATTTT. The encoded protein is CASRKDTQYF. The rearrangement joins TRBV10-2 to TRBJ2-3, with D uncertain. Between the trimmed V and J ends, which lost 6 bases and 5 bases, there was a span of 3 bases. The CDR3 runs 10 residues. Germline lookup yields CDR1 WSHSY and CDR2 SAAADI.

This clonotype was picked up many times. This chain connects TRBV5-1 to TRBJ1-3, with unresolved D. Germline V gene sequence: CDR1 SGHRS, CDR2 YFSETQ. The CDR3 consists of 14 residues. Trimming removed 1 base from V and 5 bases from J, with 10 bases in between. The CDR3 here is CASSLHGWRNTIYF. The DNA for the CDR3 is TGCGCCAGCAGCTTGCACGGGTGGAGAAACACCATATATTTT. Together with reference TRBV5-1 and TRBJ1-3, the CDR3 gives the full variable domain: KAGVTQTPRYLIKTRGQQVTLSCSPISGHRSVSWYQQTPGQGLQFLFEYFSETQRNKGNFPGRFSGRQFSNSRSEMNVSTLELGDSALYLCASSLHGWRNTIYFGEGSWLTVV.

This clonotype was seen a few times. The chain couples TRBV6-5 to TRBJ2-1, with 15 nucleotides matching TRBD2. V lost 6 bases, J lost 4 bases, and 1 base stayed unmatched. Germline CDR1 MNHEY, CDR2 SVGAGI. This CDR3 contains 15 residues. CDR3 coding DNA: TGTGCCAGCAGAGGACTAGCGGGAGGGTACAATGAGCAGTTCTTC. Its protein product is CASRGLAGGYNEQFF.

The sample holds many counts of this clonotype. The chain couples TRBV12-3 or TRBV12-4 to TRBJ2-1; D may be TRBD1 or TRBD2 (6 bases each). The V and J ends lost 4 bases and 7 bases respectively, with 14 bases between them. There are 14 residues in the CDR3. This CDR3 reads CASSSRGVRNEQFF. CDR3 sequence (DNA): TGTGCCAGCAGTTCTAGGGGGGTTAGGAATGAGCAGTTCTTC.

This clonotype was detected only a few times. This chain joins TRBV7-9 and TRBJ2-5; TRBD2 agrees at 14 bases. The V segment lost 7 bases and the J segment 5 bases; nucleotides outside the gene matches: 12. Germline V gene sequence: CDR1 SEHNR, CDR2 FQNEAQ (reference sequence). This CDR3 has 17 amino acids. The CDR3 nucleotides are TGTGCCAGCATTCTCTCCGGGACTAGCGGGAGAGGGGAGACCCAGTACTTC. Translating it yields CASILSGTSGRGETQYF.

This chain connects TRBV12-3 or TRBV12-4 to TRBJ2-1; unclear D gene. The V gene lost 3 bases and the J gene lost 8 bases, with 11 bases spanning the gap. The CDR3 sequence is 13 residues long. DNA of the CDR3: TGTGCCAGCAGTTTCAGACCCCCCCATGAGCAGTTCTTC. Amino acid sequence: CASSFRPPHEQFF.

This chain links TRBV12-3 or TRBV12-4 with TRBJ2-5; 9 bases are shared with TRBD2. This CDR3 contains 14 residues. J gave up 7 bases and V 6 bases, and 9 bases lay outside the gene matches. In DNA form, the CDR3 reads TGTGCCAGCAGCCCCCTAGCGGGGAAGGGGACCCAGTACTTC. Translated, it gives CASSPLAGKGTQYF.

In this sample, this clonotype turned up a few times. The J gene is TRBJ2-7, the V gene TRBV2; no reliable D call. Germline V gene sequence: CDR1 SNHLY, CDR2 FYNNEI. The CDR3 consists of 14 residues. V lost 0 bases, J lost 2 bases, and 8 bases lay in between. CDR3 in amino acids: CASSEAGVTYEQYF. DNA of the CDR3: TGTGCCAGCAGTGAAGCTGGTGTCACCTACGAGCAGTACTTC.

This clonotype was found a few times. The gene calls are TRBV27 and TRBJ2-3; unclear D gene. Trimming cost V 2 bases and J 0 bases, with 9 bases left between them. The germline CDR1 and CDR2 sequences are MNHEY and SMNVEV (reference sequence). The CDR3 spans 15 residues. The CDR3 sequence is CASSLGSFSTDTQYF. In DNA, the CDR3 is TGTGCCAGCAGTTTAGGATCTTTTAGCACAGATACGCAGTATTTT.

In this sample, this clonotype turned up once. The V gene is TRBV11-2, the J gene TRBJ1-1; D might be TRBD1 (5 bases). Trimming shortened V by 4 bases and J by 9 bases, and 18 bases separated the two germline ends. The CDR3 has 14 residues. The germline V gene has CDR1 SGHAT and CDR2 FQNNGV. CDR3 amino acids: CASSSPPLGPQAFF. The CDR3 DNA is TGTGCCAGCAGCTCCCCACCGTTGGGGCCGCAAGCTTTCTTT.

This chain uses TRBV7-2 with TRBJ2-1; D is perhaps TRBD2 (5 bases). Per the germline V gene, CDR1 is SGHTA and CDR2 is FQGNSA. This CDR3 has 15 residues. Trimming removed 3 bases at V and 7 bases at J, with 16 bases between. The CDR3: CASSLFGTTGNEQFF. CDR3 nucleotides: TGTGCCAGCAGCTTGTTCGGTACCACGGGGAATGAGCAGTTCTTC.

This clonotype was recorded at least ten times. The chain links TRBV20-1 to TRBJ1-1; 8 bases agree with TRBD1. The length of the CDR3 is 12 residues. Germline V lookup: CDR1 DFQATT, CDR2 SNEGSKA (reference sequence). V was clipped by 4 bases and J by 2 bases; unmatched bases: 0. CDR3 bases: TGCAGTGCTACAGGGGGCAACACTGAAGCTTTCTTT. Translated: CSATGGNTEAFF.

This CDR3 is CASSYEEETQYF. As DNA, the CDR3 is TGTGCCAGCAGCTATGAGGAGGAGACCCAGTACTTC. The rearrangement uses TRBV11-2 and TRBJ2-5, with D hard to call. CDR1 and CDR2 (germline): SGHAT, FQNNGV. The CDR3 runs to 12 residues. Trimming stripped 4 bases from V and 5 bases from J, with 8 bases between.

This clonotype was seen only a few times. The rearrangement uses TRBV5-1 and TRBJ2-1; D is tentatively TRBD1 or TRBD2 (6 bases each). V was cut by 4 bases and J by 8 bases, with 19 bases left in between. Germline V gene sequence: CDR1 SGHRS, CDR2 YFSETQ. The CDR3 length is 15 residues. The CDR3 spells CASSLGGYHGDEQFF. The CDR3 region has the DNA TGCGCCAGCAGCCTGGGGGGCTATCACGGGGATGAGCAGTTCTTC.

This clonotype occurred many times. This chain uses TRBV5-1 with TRBJ2-1, with 8 bases lining up with TRBD2. Per the germline V gene, CDR1 is SGHRS and CDR2 is YFSETQ. J gave up 5 bases and V 9 bases, and 10 bases lay outside the gene matches. The CDR3 loop spans 14 amino acids. CDR3: CATHDTSGNNEQFF. The CDR3 region has the DNA TGCGCCACTCACGACACTAGCGGTAACAATGAGCAGTTCTTC.

The table lists this clonotype with a count of one. This may arise from a read error, as a much more abundant clone is one base away. Because it lacks the conserved phenylalanine or tryptophan at the end, this CDR3 is likely a read error. The chain combines TRBV11-2 with TRBJ2-3, with unresolved D. V lost 6 bases and J lost 1, with 8 bases in between. CDR3 length equals 13 residues. CDR1 and CDR2 (germline): SGHAT, FQNNGV. CDR3 nucleotides: TGTGCCAGCAGTCCAAGGGGCACAGATACGCAGTATCTT. Translation: CASSPRGTDTQYL.